This record concerns one T cell receptor (beta chain) sequence. The PCR template was genomic DNA. Amplification of the beta chain CDR3 used 30 forward and 13 reverse multiplex primers. TCRdb called the multiplex PCR reads again in MiXCR, with one record for every CDR3 protein. The profile shows 250,000 or so distinct CDR3 sequences, roughly 50% of them singletons. The sample originates from a study of type 1 and type 2 diabetes patients. About the research overall: T cells were magnetically sorted from PBMCs as CD4+ or CD8+ subsets.

Sequences were obtained from peripheral blood mononuclear cells (PBMCs). This receptor was taken from a man aged 18 to 30 with type 2 diabetes.

CDR3 nucleotide sequence: TGTGCCAGCAGCCCCCGACCTACCCCAAGCTCCTATAATTCACCCCTCCACTTT. This codes for CASSPRPTPSSYNSPLHF. V and J are TRBV7-6 and TRBJ1-6; no clear D gene. The CDR3 covers 18 residues. The V gene's germline CDR1 is SGHVS and CDR2 FNYEAQ. Trimming removed 5 bases from V and 0 bases from J, with 17 bases in between.